This T cell receptor beta chain was sequenced in a study of cytomegalovirus exposure and HLA in healthy donors. In the PCR, 60 Vbeta and 13 Jbeta primers were used. The protocol was immunoSEQ multiplex PCR, while the TCRdb copy is restricted to in-frame clones and leaves out a portion. The repertoire holds some 120,000 clones, with about 80% as singletons. This CDR3 contains 15 residues. Germline V gene data show CDR1 as PRHDT and CDR2 as FYEKMQ (reference sequence). V dropped 5 bases and J dropped 4; count of bases not matched to a gene: 10. This receptor was identified in a woman under 30 in good health and CMV-seropositive. Sequences were obtained from PBMCs. The chain carries TRBV13 and TRBJ1-2; 7 positions match TRBD1. The CDR3 spells CASSVRTGALYGYTF. The CDR3 DNA reads TGTGCCAGCAGCGTAAGGACAGGTGCCCTCTATGGCTACACCTTC. Supplemented by reference TRBV13 and TRBJ1-2, the full variable domain reads AAGVIQSPRHLIKEKRETATLKCYPIPRHDTVYWYQQGPGQDPQFLISFYEKMQSDKGSIPDRFSAQQFSDYHSELNMSSLELGDSALYFCASSVRTGALYGYTFGSGTRLTVV.